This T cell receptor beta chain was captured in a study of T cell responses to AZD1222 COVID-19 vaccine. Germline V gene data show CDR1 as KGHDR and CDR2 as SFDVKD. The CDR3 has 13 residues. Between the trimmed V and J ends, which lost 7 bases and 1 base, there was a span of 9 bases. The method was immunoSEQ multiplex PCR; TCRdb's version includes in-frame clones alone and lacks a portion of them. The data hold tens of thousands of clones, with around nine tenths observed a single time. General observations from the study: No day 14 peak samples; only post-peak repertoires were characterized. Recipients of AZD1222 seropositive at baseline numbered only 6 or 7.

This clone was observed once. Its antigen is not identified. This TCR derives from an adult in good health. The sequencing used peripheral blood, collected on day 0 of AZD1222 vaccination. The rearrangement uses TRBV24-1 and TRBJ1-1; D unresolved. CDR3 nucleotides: TGTGCCACCAGAACAACGGGGAACACTGAAGCTTTCTTT. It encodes CATRTTGNTEAFF.